This record concerns one T cell receptor (beta chain) sequence. Repertoires were generated with immunoSEQ multiplex PCR, while TCRdb's copy carries only in-frame clones and drops some. The sample records over a million clones, around 98% being singletons. Germline CDR1 is SGHTA and CDR2 is FQGNSA. The V end lost 2 bases, the J end lost 0 bases, and 7 bases lay between the germline ends. CDR3 size: 15 residues. This sample is drawn from a study of shared clonotypes between healthy human individuals. Donors included only healthy HIV-negative adults lacking recent acute infections or vaccinations. The clonotype was recovered from a man aged 30 to 39 in good health. This chain links TRBV7-2 with TRBJ1-4; D not resolved. Sequenced material: naive CD4+ T cells sorted from blood. The sample's subset: CD45RA+ positively selected. CDR3 protein: CASSLRRATNEKLFF. The CDR3 nucleotides are TGTGCCAGCAGCTTACGGAGGGCAACTAATGAAAAACTGTTTTTT.